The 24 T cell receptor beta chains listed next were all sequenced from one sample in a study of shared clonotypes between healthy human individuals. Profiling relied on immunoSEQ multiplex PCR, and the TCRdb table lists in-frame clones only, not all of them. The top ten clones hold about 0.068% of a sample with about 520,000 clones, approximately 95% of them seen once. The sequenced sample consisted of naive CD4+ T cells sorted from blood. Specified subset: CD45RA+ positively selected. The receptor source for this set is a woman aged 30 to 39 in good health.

The CDR3 DNA reads TGTGCCAGCAGCCCGGTAGGCCTAAACACCGGGGAGCTGTTTTTT. Encoded protein: CASSPVGLNTGELFF. V is TRBV5-8 and J is TRBJ2-2; D uncertain. V was clipped by 4 bases and J by 2 bases, with 12 bases between them. CDR1 is SGHTS and CDR2 is YDEGEE in the germline V gene. This CDR3 is 15 amino acids long.

In nucleotides, the CDR3 is TGCGCCAGCAGCTTGCTTCTTAGAAACCCGGAAGGTGTTAGGCAGTATTTT. Translated: CASSLLLRNPEGVRQYF. The V gene is TRBV5-1, the J gene TRBJ2-3; D is undetermined. The CDR3 is 17 residues long. V was pared by 1 base and J by 11 bases, with 26 bases between. Germline V gene sequence: CDR1 SGHRS, CDR2 YFSETQ.

Written as DNA, the CDR3 is TGTGCCAGCAGCCCTGGACTAGGTGCAGATACGCAGTATTTT. It codes for CASSPGLGADTQYF. The chain couples TRBV5-5 to TRBJ2-3; 7 bases line up with TRBD2. CDR1 is SGHKS and CDR2 is YYEKEE in the germline V gene (reference sequence). Trimming cost V 4 bases and J 4 bases; bases outside gene matches: 6. CDR3 length equals 14 residues.

In DNA, the CDR3 is TGTGCCAGCAGCTTTGACCACGCGGGACCGACCGGGGAGCTGTTTTTT. It yields the protein CASSFDHAGPTGELFF. The chain uses TRBV11-3 and TRBJ2-2, with a tentative D call TRBD2 (6 bases). The CDR3 runs 16 residues. The V and J ends lost 3 bases and 5 bases respectively, with 16 bases between them. The germline V gene has CDR1 SGHNT and CDR2 YENEEA.

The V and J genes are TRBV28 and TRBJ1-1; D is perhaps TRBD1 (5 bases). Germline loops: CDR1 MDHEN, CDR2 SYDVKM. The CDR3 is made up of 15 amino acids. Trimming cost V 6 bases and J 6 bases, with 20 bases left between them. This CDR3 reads CASSPGQGGVAEAFF. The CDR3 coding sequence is TGTGCCAGCAGCCCTGGGCAGGGCGGGGTCGCTGAAGCTTTCTTT. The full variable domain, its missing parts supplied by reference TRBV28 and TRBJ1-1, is DVKVTQSSRYLVKRTGEKVFLECVQDMDHENMFWYRQDPGLGLRLIYFSYDVKMKEKGDIPEGYSVSREKKERFSLILESASTNQTSMYLCASSPGQGGVAEAFFGQGTRLTVV.

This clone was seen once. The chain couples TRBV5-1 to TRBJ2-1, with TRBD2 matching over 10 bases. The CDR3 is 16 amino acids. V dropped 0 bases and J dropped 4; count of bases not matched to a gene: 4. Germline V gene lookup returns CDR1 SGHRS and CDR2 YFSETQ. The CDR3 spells CASSLGRTSGYNEQFF. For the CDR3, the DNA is TGCGCCAGCAGCTTGGGTCGGACTAGCGGTTACAATGAGCAGTTCTTC.

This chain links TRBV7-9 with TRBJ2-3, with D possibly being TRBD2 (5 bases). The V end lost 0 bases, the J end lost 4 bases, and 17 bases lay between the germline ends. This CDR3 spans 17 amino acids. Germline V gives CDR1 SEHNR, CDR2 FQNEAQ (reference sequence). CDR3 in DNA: TGTGCCAGCAGCTTAGCTATCTTAGGAGGCCTGTCAGATACGCAGTATTTT. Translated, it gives CASSLAILGGLSDTQYF.

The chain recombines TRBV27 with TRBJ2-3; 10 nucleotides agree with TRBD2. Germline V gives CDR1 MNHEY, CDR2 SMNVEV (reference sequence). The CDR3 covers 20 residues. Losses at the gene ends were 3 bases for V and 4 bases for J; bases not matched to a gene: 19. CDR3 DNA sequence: TGTGCCAGCAGTTTCCGAGGGACCGGCGACCTAGCGGGAGAGGCAGATACGCAGTATTTT. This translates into CASSFRGTGDLAGEADTQYF.

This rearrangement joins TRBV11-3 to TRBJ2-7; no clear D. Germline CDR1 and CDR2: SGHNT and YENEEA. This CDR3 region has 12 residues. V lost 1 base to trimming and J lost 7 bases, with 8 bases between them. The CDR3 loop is CASSLAGLEQYF. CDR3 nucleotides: TGTGCCAGCAGCTTAGCTGGCCTGGAGCAGTACTTC.

The CDR3: CASSLVVWDRPSEAFF. Here the CDR3 DNA reads TGTGCCAGCAGCTTAGTGGTATGGGACAGGCCGTCAGAAGCTTTCTTT. This chain links TRBV7-9 with TRBJ1-1; TRBD1 agrees at 8 bases. Germline CDR1 is SEHNR and CDR2 is FQNEAQ (reference sequence). V lost 1 base, J lost 8 bases, and 12 bases stayed unmatched. The CDR3 has 16 residues.

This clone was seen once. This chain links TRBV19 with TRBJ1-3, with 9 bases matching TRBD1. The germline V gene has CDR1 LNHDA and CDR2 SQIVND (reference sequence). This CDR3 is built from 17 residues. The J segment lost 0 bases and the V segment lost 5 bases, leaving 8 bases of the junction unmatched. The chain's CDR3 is CASSSIDRGYSGNTIYF. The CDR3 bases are TGTGCCAGTAGTTCGATCGACAGGGGGTACTCTGGAAACACCATATATTTT.

The CDR3 DNA sequence: TGTGCCAGCAGTTTACCCCAGACACGGTTTAGCAATCAGCCCCAGCATTTT. Its translation: CASSLPQTRFSNQPQHF. V is TRBV28 and J is TRBJ1-5; D uncertain. The CDR3 runs 17 residues. Germline V CDR1 and CDR2: MDHEN, SYDVKM. Deletions cut 2 bases from V and 0 bases from J, with 14 bases between.

The CDR3 protein is CASRPKVHAGGPTYEQYF. The CDR3 bases are TGTGCCAGCAGGCCGAAGGTACATGCGGGAGGCCCTACCTACGAGCAGTACTTC. The rearrangement links TRBV2 to TRBJ2-7, with 8 bases aligning to TRBD2. The germline CDR1 and CDR2 sequences are SNHLY and FYNNEI. The CDR3 totals 18 residues. V shed 6 bases and J 2 bases; nucleotides not matched to a gene: 18.

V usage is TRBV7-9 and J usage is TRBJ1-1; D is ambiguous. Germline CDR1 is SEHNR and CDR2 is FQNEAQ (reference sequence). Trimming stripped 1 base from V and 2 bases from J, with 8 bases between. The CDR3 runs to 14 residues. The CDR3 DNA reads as TGTGCCAGCAGCTTAGGACGAACCAACACTGAAGCTTTCTTT. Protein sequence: CASSLGRTNTEAFF.

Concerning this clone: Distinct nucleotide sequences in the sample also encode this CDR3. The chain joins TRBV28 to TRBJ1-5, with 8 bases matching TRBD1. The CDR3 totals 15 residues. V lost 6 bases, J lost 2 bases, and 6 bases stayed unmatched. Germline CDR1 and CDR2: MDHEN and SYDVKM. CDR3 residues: CASSPPGQGNQPQHF. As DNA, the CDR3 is TGTGCCAGCAGCCCCCCGGGACAGGGCAATCAGCCCCAGCATTTT.

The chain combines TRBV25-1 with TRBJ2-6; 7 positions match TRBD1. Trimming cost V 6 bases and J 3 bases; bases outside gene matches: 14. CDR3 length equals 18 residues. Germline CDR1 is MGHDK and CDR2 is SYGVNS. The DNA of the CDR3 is TGTGCCAGCAGGCGCTCCAGGACAGGTTCTTTTGGGGCCAACGTCCTGACTTTC. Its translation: CASRRSRTGSFGANVLTF.

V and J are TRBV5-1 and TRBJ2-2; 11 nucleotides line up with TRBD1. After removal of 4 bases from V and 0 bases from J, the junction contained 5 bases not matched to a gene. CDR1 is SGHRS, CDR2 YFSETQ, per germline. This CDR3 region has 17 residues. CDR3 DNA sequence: TGCGCCAGCAGCCCCGGGACAGGGGGAACGAACACCGGGGAGCTGTTTTTT. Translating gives CASSPGTGGTNTGELFF. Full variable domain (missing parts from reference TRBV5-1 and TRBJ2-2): KAGVTQTPRYLIKTRGQQVTLSCSPISGHRSVSWYQQTPGQGLQFLFEYFSETQRNKGNFPGRFSGRQFSNSRSEMNVSTLELGDSALYLCASSPGTGGTNTGELFFGEGSRLTVL.

The CDR3 bases are TGTGCTAGTGGGCGGGGTAGCGGGAGCTACGAGCAGTACTTC. Translation gives CASGRGSGSYEQYF. The V gene is TRBV12-5, the J gene TRBJ2-7, with 9 bases identical to TRBD2. J lost 3 bases, V lost 6 bases, and 6 bases had no gene match. CDR3 length: 14 residues. Germline CDR1 and CDR2: LGHNT and FRNRAP.

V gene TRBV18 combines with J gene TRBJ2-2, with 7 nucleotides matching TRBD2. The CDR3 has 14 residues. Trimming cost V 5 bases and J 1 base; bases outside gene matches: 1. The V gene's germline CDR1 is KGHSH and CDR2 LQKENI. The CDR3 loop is CASSASGNTGELFF. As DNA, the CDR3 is TGTGCCAGCTCAGCTAGCGGGAACACCGGGGAGCTGTTTTTT.

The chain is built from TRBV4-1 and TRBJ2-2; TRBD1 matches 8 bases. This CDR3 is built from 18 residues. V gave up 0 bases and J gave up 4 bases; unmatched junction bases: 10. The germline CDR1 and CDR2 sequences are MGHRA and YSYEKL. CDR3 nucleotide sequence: TGCGCCAGCAGCCAAGATGGGACCAGGGGGCTGGTCACCGGGGAGCTGTTTTTT. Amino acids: CASSQDGTRGLVTGELFF.

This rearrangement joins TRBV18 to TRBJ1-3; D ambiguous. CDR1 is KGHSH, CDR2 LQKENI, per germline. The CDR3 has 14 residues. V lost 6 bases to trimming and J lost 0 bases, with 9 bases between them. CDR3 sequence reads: CASSSSDSGNTIYF. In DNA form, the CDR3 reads TGTGCCAGCTCGTCTAGCGACTCTGGAAACACCATATATTTT.

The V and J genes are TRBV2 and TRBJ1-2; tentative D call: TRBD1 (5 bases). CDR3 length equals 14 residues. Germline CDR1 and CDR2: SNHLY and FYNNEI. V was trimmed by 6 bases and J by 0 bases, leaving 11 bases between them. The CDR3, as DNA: TGTGCCAGCAGGTGGGGGATAGCTAACTATGGCTACACCTTC. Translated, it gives CASRWGIANYGYTF.

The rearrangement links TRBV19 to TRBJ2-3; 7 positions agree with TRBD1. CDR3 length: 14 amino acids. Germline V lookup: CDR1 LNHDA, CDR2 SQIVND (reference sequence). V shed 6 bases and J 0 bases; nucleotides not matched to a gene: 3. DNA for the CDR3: TGTGCCAGTAGACAGGGGCCTAGCACAGATACGCAGTATTTT. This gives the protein CASRQGPSTDTQYF.

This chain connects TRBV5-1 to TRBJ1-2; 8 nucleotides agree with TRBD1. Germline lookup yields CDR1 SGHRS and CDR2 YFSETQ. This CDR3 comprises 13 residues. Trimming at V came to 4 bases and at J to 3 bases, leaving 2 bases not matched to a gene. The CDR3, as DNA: TGCGCCAGCAGCCAGGGACAGGACTATGGCTACACCTTC. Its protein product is CASSQGQDYGYTF.